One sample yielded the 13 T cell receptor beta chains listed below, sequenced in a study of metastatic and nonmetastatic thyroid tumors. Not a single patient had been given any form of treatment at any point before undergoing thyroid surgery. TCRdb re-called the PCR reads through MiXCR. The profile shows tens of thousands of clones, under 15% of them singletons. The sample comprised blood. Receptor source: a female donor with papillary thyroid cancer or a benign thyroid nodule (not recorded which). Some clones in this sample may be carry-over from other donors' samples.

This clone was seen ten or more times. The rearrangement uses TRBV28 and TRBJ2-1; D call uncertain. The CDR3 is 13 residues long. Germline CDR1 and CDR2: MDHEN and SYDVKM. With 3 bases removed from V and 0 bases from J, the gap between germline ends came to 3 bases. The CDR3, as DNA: TGTGCCAGCAGTTTCGGCTCCTACAATGAGCAGTTCTTC. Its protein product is CASSFGSYNEQFF.

CDR3 nucleotide sequence: TGCAGTGCTATCACGACCAAACTAGCGGGGGTTTCCGATACGCAGTATTTT. Protein product: CSAITTKLAGVSDTQYF. The genes are TRBV20-1 and TRBJ2-3; 11 bases are a match to TRBD2. The CDR3 is 17 residues long. CDR1 is DFQATT and CDR2 is SNEGSKA in the germline V gene (reference sequence). Trimming cost V 4 bases and J 6 bases; bases outside gene matches: 15.

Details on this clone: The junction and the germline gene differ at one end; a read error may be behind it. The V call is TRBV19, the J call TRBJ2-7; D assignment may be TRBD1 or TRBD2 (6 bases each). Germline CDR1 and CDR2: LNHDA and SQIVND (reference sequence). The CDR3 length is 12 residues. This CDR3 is CASSWGAYEQCF. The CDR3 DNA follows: TGTGCCAGTAGCTGGGGGGCCTACGAGCAGTGCTTC. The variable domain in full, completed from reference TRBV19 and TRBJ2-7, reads DGGITQSPKYLFRKEGQNVTLSCEQNLNHDAMYWYRQDPGQGLRLIYYSQIVNDFQKGDIAEGYSVSREKKESFPLTVTSAQKNPTAFYLCASSWGAYEQCFGPGTRLTVT.

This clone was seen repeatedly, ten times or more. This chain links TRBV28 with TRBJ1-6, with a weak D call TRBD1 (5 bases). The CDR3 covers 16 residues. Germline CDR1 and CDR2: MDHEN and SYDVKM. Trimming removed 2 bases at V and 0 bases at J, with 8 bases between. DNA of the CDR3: TGTGCCAGCAGTTTAGGTCAGGGCTCCTATAATTCACCCCTCCACTTT. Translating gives CASSLGQGSYNSPLHF.

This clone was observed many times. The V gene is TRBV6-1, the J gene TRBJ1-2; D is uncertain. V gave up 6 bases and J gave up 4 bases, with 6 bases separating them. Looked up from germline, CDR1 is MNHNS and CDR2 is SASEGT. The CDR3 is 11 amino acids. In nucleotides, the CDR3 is TGTGCCAGCAGCTCGACCTATGGCTACACCTTC. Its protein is CASSSTYGYTF.

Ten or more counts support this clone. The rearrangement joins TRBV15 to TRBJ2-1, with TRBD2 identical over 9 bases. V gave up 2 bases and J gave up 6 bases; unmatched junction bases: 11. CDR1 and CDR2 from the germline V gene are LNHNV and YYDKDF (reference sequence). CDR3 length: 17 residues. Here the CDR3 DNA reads TGTGCCACCAGCAGACACCCCGCGGGGGGGCGGAGCAATGAGCAGTTCTTC. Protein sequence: CATSRHPAGGRSNEQFF.

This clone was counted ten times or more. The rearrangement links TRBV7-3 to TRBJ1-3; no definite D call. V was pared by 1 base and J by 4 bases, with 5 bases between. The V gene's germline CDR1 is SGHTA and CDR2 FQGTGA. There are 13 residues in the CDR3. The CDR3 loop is CASSLNLGNTIYF. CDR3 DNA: TGTGCCAGCAGCTTAAATTTGGGAAACACCATATATTTT.

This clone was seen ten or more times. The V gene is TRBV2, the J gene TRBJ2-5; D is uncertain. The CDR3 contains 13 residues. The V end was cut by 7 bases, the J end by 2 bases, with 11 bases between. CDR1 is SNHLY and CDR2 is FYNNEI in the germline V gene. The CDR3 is CASTIIGQETQYF. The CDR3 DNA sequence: TGTGCCAGCACCATTATTGGGCAAGAGACCCAGTACTTC.

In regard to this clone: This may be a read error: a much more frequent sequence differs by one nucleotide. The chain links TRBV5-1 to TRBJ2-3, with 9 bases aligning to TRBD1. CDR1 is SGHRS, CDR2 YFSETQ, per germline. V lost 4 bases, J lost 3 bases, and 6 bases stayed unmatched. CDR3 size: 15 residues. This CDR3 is CASSEGGQGTDTQYF. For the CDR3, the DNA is TGCGCCAGCAGCGAAGGGGGACAGGGAACAGATACGCAGTATTTT.

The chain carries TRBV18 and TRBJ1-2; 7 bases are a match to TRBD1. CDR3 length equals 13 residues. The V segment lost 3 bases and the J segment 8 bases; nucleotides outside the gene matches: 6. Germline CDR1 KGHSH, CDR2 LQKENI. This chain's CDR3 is CASSPTTGNGYTF. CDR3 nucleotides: TGTGCCAGCTCACCCACGACAGGGAACGGCTACACCTTC.

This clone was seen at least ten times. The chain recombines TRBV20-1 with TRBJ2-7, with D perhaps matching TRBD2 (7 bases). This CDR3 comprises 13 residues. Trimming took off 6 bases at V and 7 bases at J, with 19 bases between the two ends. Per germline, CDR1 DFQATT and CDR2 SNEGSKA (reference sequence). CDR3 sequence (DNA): TGCAGTGCCCCAGTAGGGGGGGGCGGGGAGCAGTACTTC. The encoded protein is CSAPVGGGGEQYF.

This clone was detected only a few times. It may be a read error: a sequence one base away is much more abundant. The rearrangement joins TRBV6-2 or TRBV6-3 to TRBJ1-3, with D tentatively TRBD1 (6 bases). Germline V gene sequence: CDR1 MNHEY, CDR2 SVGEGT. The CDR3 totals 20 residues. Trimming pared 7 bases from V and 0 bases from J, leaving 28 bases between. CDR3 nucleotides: TGTGCCAGCACCCAAACGGGGGAAAGACAGGTACTCTACTCTGGAAACACCATATATTTT. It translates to CASTQTGERQVLYSGNTIYF.

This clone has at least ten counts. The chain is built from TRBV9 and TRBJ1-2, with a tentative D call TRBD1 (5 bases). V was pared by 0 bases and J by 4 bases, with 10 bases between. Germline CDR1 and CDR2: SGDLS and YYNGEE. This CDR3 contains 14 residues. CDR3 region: CASSVDFGAYGYTF. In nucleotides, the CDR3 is TGTGCCAGCAGCGTAGACTTTGGGGCCTATGGCTACACCTTC.